This record concerns one T cell receptor (beta chain) sequence. The V segment lost 4 bases and the J segment 4 bases; nucleotides outside the gene matches: 3. CDR3 length: 15 residues. Germline V CDR1 and CDR2: SNHLY, FYNNEI. This specimen belongs to a study of shared clonotypes between healthy human individuals. The assay was immunoSEQ multiplex PCR, and TCRdb's table has in-frame clones only and misses some. The sample includes fewer than 650,000 clones, 76% of them seen just once. The sequenced material came from PBMCs. The chain recombines TRBV2 with TRBJ2-1, with 11 nucleotides matching TRBD2. The receptor was derived from a woman in her thirties or forties in good health. Some clones in this sample may be carry-over from other donors' samples. CDR3 bases: TGTGCCAGCAGTGGGCCTAGCGGGAGGTACAATGAGCAGTTCTTC. The encoded protein is CASSGPSGRYNEQFF.